The following is a T cell receptor (beta chain) sequence with its context. Its target is unknown. Axillary draining lymph nodes of breast cancer patients supplied the node samples. TCRdb reprocessed the multiplex PCR reads with MiXCR, giving one entry per CDR3 protein. Of under 110,000 distinct CDR3 sequences detected, roughly 29% appear once; the ten largest clones hold approximately 5%. This sample is drawn from a study of breast tumors, draining lymph nodes, adjacent tissues. Study results and caveats: Tumor and nontumor repertoires were significantly more similar in luminal-like than in basal-like breast cancer. The lymph node origin of tumor T cells was framed as consistent with a hypothesis, not demonstrated. Data fit most tumor T cells coming from lymph node, expanding in tumor. Tumor repertoires ranked between lymph nodes and nontumor tissue in diversity, with V and J gene preferences.

V lost 3 bases, J lost 6 bases, and 10 bases lay in between. CDR3 length: 13 amino acids. This chain connects TRBV12-3 or TRBV12-4 to TRBJ2-3; D is unresolved. This TCR came from a female donor with breast cancer. Some clones in this sample may be carry-over from other donors' samples. Sequenced input: axillary lymph node tissue. The CDR3 DNA sequence: TGTGCCAGCAGTTTCGGTGGCCACGATACGCAGTATTTT. Amino acid sequence: CASSFGGHDTQYF.